This is a list of T cell receptor beta chains from one sample in a study of blood T cell repertoires in COVID-19. The data were produced by immunoSEQ multiplex PCR, yet TCRdb's version contains in-frame clones alone and is incomplete. This sample has 27,000 or so clones; about 88% occur once, and the top ten carry around 4.7%. The material sequenced was peripheral blood. The receptors originated from a man between 65 and 79 years old with active COVID-19. Each CDR3 is given with its conserved first and last residue. A D gene is named only where the DNA matches it firmly.

V	J	D	CDR3
TRBV7-9	TRBJ2-1	TRBD1	CASSLNRGNEQFF
TRBV4-2	TRBJ2-6	.	CASSQANSGANVLTF
TRBV28	TRBJ2-7	.	CASSSRQDSSINSYEQYF
TRBV7-2	TRBJ1-4	TRBD1	CASSLGGLEKLFF
TRBV7-9	TRBJ1-2	.	CASSLAGERDYTF
TRBV5-4	TRBJ2-3	TRBD2	CASSLEPSGHSTDTQYF
TRBV6-2/TRBV6-3	TRBJ2-6	TRBD1	CASSYSSGTGHDWGANVLTF
TRBV3-1/TRBV3-2	TRBJ2-7	.	CASSRGSAYEQYF
TRBV4-2	TRBJ2-5	TRBD2	CASSQGEWLAGGPSVRTETQYF
TRBV14	TRBJ1-6	.	CASSQGSTPLHF
TRBV7-9	TRBJ2-7	.	CASSLAQAGYEQYF
TRBV5-4	TRBJ1-2	TRBD1	CASRQWTGEEGYTF
TRBV7-9	TRBJ2-3	.	CASSLAQGRTDTQYF
TRBV27	TRBJ2-1	.	CASTLSLYTGYNEQFF
TRBV5-5	TRBJ2-1	.	CASSPQGGAPYNEQFF
TRBV6-2/TRBV6-3	TRBJ1-1	.	CASSYSRYLSAFF
TRBV3-1/TRBV3-2	TRBJ2-1	TRBD1	CASSLTPGGNEQFF
TRBV18	TRBJ2-3	.	CASSPEAAQYF
TRBV19	TRBJ1-2	TRBD1	CASSRIQGAGYGYTF
TRBV18	TRBJ2-4	.	CASSPSENIQYF
TRBV4-2	TRBJ2-7	TRBD2	CASSQIGTSGSYEQYF
TRBV27	TRBJ1-5	TRBD1	CASSLFPLTGGNQPQHF
TRBV4-1	TRBJ2-7	TRBD1	CASSLGTGGRYEQYF
TRBV19	TRBJ1-2	.	CASSTRGFNYGYTF
TRBV2	TRBJ2-3	.	CASSEDRVNTDTQYF
TRBV4-3	TRBJ1-1	.	CASSQDSGGAEAFF
TRBV2	TRBJ1-3	TRBD1	CASRPGTVSGNTIYF
TRBV11-1	TRBJ2-3	.	CASSRWGGTDTQYF
TRBV4-3	TRBJ1-6	.	CASSQDRFINSPLHF